This T cell receptor beta chain was identified in a study of blood T cells in healthy people across ages. For the second PCR, which ran for 7 to 11 cycles, a sample-barcoded 5' primer and a J-beta primer mix were used. TCRdb re-analysed the 5' RACE reads in MiXCR, keeping a single row per CDR3 protein. The sample contains under 2,000,000 distinct CDR3 sequences, just under 50% of which appear only once. Donors were healthy Caucasian individuals from Russia aged about 6 to 90. About this clonotype itself: The target antigen is unknown.

Regarding the study as a whole: The unknown donor CMV status may have confounded expanded clonotype changes.

The CDR3 sequence is 13 residues long. The germline V and J ends were trimmed by 5 bases and 8 bases, with 13 bases remaining between them. CDR1 and CDR2 from the germline V gene are SEHNR and FQNEAQ (reference sequence). Sequenced input: blood. This clonotype originated in a woman aged 40 to 50 in good health. V is TRBV7-9 and J is TRBJ2-1; D unresolved. CDR3 DNA sequence: TGTGCCAGCAGCCCCAAGAACGGCGATGAGCAGTTCTTC. Amino acid sequence: CASSPKNGDEQFF.